What follows are 6 T cell receptor beta chains derived from one specimen sequenced in a study of patients and donors after allogeneic stem cell transplantation. TCRdb fed the RT-PCR reads into MiXCR, producing one record per CDR3 protein. The sample records 400,000 to 450,000 distinct CDR3 sequences, approximately 16% being singletons. Material for sequencing was blood, either unsorted or a sorted T cell fraction (not recorded which). The receptors here all came from a human donor who was either an allogeneic HSCT recipient or a stem cell or donor lymphocyte infusion donor (not recorded which). It is not recorded whose cells these are; they may come from a transplant donor.

V is TRBV3-1 and J is TRBJ2-1; no clear D. The CDR3 sequence is 12 residues long. Trimming took off 1 base at V and 10 bases at J, with 8 bases between the two ends. Germline CDR1 and CDR2: LGHDT and YNNKEL (reference sequence). The CDR3 coding sequence is TGTGCCAGCAGCCAAGTAGCCCGAGAGCAGTTCTTC. Its translation: CASSQVAREQFF.

This clonotype was found a few times. The chain employs TRBV20-1 and TRBJ2-3; D is ambiguous. Germline CDR1 reads DFQATT; CDR2 reads SNEGSKA (reference sequence). This CDR3 contains 15 residues. V shed 4 bases and J shed 6 bases, with 20 bases lying between them. The CDR3 loop is CSAKRPRTRLDTQYF. CDR3 DNA sequence: TGCAGTGCTAAGAGACCCAGAACACGTTTGGATACGCAGTATTTT.

This chain uses TRBV30 with TRBJ1-1; no reliable D call. Trimming cost V 4 bases and J 5 bases, with 14 bases left between them. Germline V gene lookup returns CDR1 GTSNPN and CDR2 SVGIG (reference sequence). The CDR3 sequence is 13 residues long. In nucleotides, the CDR3 is TGTGCCTGGAACCCGGGCGATAGGACTGAAGCTTTCTTT. This sequence encodes CAWNPGDRTEAFF.

This clonotype was counted ten times or more. The chain uses TRBV6-2 or TRBV6-3 and TRBJ2-1; maybe TRBD1 (5 bases). The ends were cut back, 9 bases at V and 0 bases at J, with 12 bases in the middle. This CDR3 has 14 residues. Germline CDR1 MNHEY, CDR2 SVGEGT. CDR3 sequence reads: CASQQASSYNEQFF. The DNA of the CDR3 is TGTGCCAGTCAACAGGCCAGCTCCTACAATGAGCAGTTCTTC.

The chain carries TRBV20-1 and TRBJ2-7; D is unclear. Germline V gene data show CDR1 as DFQATT and CDR2 as SNEGSKA (reference sequence). V was cut by 3 bases and J by 5 bases, with 5 bases left in between. The CDR3 totals 10 residues. CDR3 DNA: TGCAGTGCTAGTCAGAACGAGCAGTACTTC. Translated, it gives CSASQNEQYF.

The J gene is TRBJ1-1, the V gene TRBV15; D is perhaps TRBD1 (6 bases). In germline, CDR1 is LNHNV, CDR2 YYDKDF (reference sequence). There are 16 residues in the CDR3. V was shortened by 0 bases and J by 3 bases, with 14 bases between the two germline ends. DNA for the CDR3: TGTGCCACCAGCAGAGATGGAACAGGGCCCTACACTGAAGCTTTCTTT. Residues: CATSRDGTGPYTEAFF.